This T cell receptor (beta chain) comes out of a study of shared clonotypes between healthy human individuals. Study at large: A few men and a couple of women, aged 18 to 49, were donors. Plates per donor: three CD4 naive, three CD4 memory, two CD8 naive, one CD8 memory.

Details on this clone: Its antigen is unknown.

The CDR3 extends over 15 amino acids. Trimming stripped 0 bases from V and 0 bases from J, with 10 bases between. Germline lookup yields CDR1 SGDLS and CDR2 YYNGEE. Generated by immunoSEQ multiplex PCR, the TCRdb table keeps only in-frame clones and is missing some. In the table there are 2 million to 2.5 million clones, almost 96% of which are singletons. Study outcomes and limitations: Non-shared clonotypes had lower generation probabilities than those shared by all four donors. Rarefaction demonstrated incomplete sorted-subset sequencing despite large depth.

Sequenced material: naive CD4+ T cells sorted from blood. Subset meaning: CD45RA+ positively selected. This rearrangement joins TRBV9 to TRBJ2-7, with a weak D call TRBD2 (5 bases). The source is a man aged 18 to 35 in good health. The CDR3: CASSVEIGSSYEQYF. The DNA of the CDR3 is TGTGCCAGCAGCGTAGAAATAGGGAGCTCCTACGAGCAGTACTTC.